The following is a TCR beta chain sequence with its context. These data are taken from a study of control samples from healthy donors and cancer patients. Profiled with immunoSEQ multiplex PCR; TCRdb holds only in-frame clones, not every one. The sample contains about 160,000 clones, approximately 96% of which appear only once. After removal of 1 base from V and 1 base from J, the junction contained 9 bases not matched to a gene. The CDR3 has 18 residues. Germline CDR1 reads SGHTA; CDR2 reads FQGNSA. The sequence was obtained from a woman aged 30 to 39 in good health. Sequenced sample: blood. This sequence joins TRBV7-2 and TRBJ1-5; 8 bases map to TRBD1. CDR3 in DNA: TGTGCCAGCAGCTTAGACTGGCAGGGGGCTTACAGCAATCAGCCCCAGCATTTT. As protein: CASSLDWQGAYSNQPQHF.